This TCR beta chain was retrieved from a study of blood T cell repertoires in COVID-19. V lost 3 bases, J lost 2 bases, and 10 bases lay in between. The CDR3 length is 14 residues. Germline V CDR1 and CDR2: SGHRS, YFSETQ. The repertoire was sequenced with immunoSEQ multiplex PCR; TCRdb's copy has only in-frame clones and lacks some. The sample includes about 100,000 clones, roughly 86% of them seen just once. The count of this clone is one. J is TRBJ2-3 and V is TRBV5-1; no firm D call. This receptor was obtained from a man in his fifties or sixties with active or convalescent COVID-19. Material: peripheral blood. This CDR3 reads CASSSPHITDTQYF. The CDR3 DNA follows: TGCGCCAGCAGCTCCCCACATATCACAGATACGCAGTATTTT.